This T cell receptor beta chain derives from a study of immune heterogeneity within non-small cell lung tumors. The junction had 5 bases not matched to a gene; V was cut back by 6 bases and J by 0 bases. Germline CDR1 DFQATT, CDR2 SNEGSKA (reference sequence). This CDR3 spans 14 amino acids. This clonotype came up many times. Its antigen is not known. Multiplex PCR (32 V and 13 J primers) was used to amplify the TCR beta CDR3. TCRdb itself ran the multiplex PCR reads through MiXCR, one entry per CDR3 protein. The data contain about 15,000 distinct CDR3 sequences, around 27% of them singletons. Whole-study findings and limits: The high-frequency T-cell receptor beta clonotypes mostly did not match up between individual patients.

At 550 to 700 ng per sample, bulk tumor genomic DNA provided the template. Primary tumors were biopsied several times each, far apart, intraoperatively. Those enrolled were patients newly diagnosed with untreated non-small cell lung cancer and undergoing curative surgery. It was newly diagnosed non-small cell lung cancer patients having surgery with curative intent who served as donors. The sequence came from a middle-aged man with non-small cell lung cancer. The genes are TRBV20-1 and TRBJ2-3; 8 nucleotides agree with TRBD2. The sequencing input was lung tumor tissue. The CDR3 spells CSAPAGESTDTQYF. In DNA, the CDR3 is TGCAGTGCCCCAGCGGGAGAAAGCACAGATACGCAGTATTTT.